The next 8 T cell receptor beta chains were all read from a single sample in a study of cytomegalovirus exposure and HLA in healthy donors (dated by TCRdb to 2016 to 2017). The receptor library was made with the immunoSEQ multiplex PCR assay. Here the immuneACCESS table is served through TCRdb, limited to in-frame sequences with V and J called. Missing clones are a known gap in these copies; in checked studies unresolved V genes cover under half, and the rest lacks a known reason. For this sample there are about 330,000 clones; about nine tenths appear just once. The top ten clonotypes cover approximately 1.1% of the sample. Input material: PBMCs. All receptors derive from a woman under 40 in good health and CMV-seropositive.

The rearrangement uses TRBV4-2 and TRBJ2-3, with TRBD2 matching over 11 bases. Germline values: CDR1 LGHNA, CDR2 YNFKEQ. Trimming cost V 2 bases and J 2 bases; bases outside gene matches: 3. This CDR3 is built from 16 residues. Here the CDR3 DNA reads TGTGCCAGCAGCCAAACTAGCGGGGGTAACACAGATACGCAGTATTTT. Protein sequence: CASSQTSGGNTDTQYF.

This clone was counted at least ten times. The chain combines TRBV9 with TRBJ1-4, with 9 bases fitting TRBD1. This CDR3 comprises 13 residues. The J segment lost 6 bases and the V segment lost 3 bases, leaving 0 bases of the junction unmatched. Germline CDR1 SGDLS, CDR2 YYNGEE. The CDR3 here is CASSGTGDEKLFF. The DNA for the CDR3 is TGTGCCAGCAGCGGGACAGGGGATGAAAAACTGTTTTTT.

The chain uses TRBV10-3 and TRBJ2-2, with D perhaps matching TRBD1 (5 bases). This CDR3 is built from 13 residues. Germline V gene data show CDR1 as ENHRY and CDR2 as SYGVKD. The V end lost 4 bases, the J end lost 4 bases, and 7 bases lay between the germline ends. The CDR3 region has the DNA TGTGCCATCAGTGCCAGGGCCACCGGGGAGCTGTTTTTT. Protein sequence: CAISARATGELFF.

The rearrangement uses TRBV28 and TRBJ2-7, with D unresolved. From germline, CDR1 is MDHEN and CDR2 SYDVKM. Trimming took 2 bases from V and 0 from J, leaving 17 bases between them. The CDR3 covers 17 residues. CDR3 nucleotide sequence: TGTGCCAGCAGTTTAAACCCCTGGATGACGGCCTCCTACGAGCAGTACTTC. It encodes CASSLNPWMTASYEQYF.

This rearrangement joins TRBV11-2 to TRBJ1-5, with TRBD1 identical over 10 bases. CDR1 is SGHAT and CDR2 is FQNNGV in the germline V gene. The CDR3 covers 18 residues. V was clipped by 7 bases and J by 6 bases; unmatched bases: 18. CDR3 coding DNA: TGTGCCAGCAACGTTCTTGGTTCCGACAGGGGGCGAAGTCAGCCCCAGCATTTT. It codes for CASNVLGSDRGRSQPQHF. The full variable domain, rest sourced from reference TRBV11-2 and TRBJ1-5, is EAGVAQSPRYKIIEKRQSVAFWCNPISGHATLYWYQQILGQGPKLLIQFQNNGVVDDSQLPKDRFSAERLKGVDSTLKIQPAKLEDSAVYLCASNVLGSDRGRSQPQHFGDGTRLSIL.

The J gene is TRBJ1-2, the V gene TRBV7-8, with 10 bases aligning to TRBD1. The CDR3 runs to 16 residues. CDR1 SGHVS and CDR2 FQNEAQ come from the germline V gene. V was clipped by 1 base and J by 8 bases; unmatched bases: 10. DNA of the CDR3: TGTGCCAGCAGCTTAGGGCAGACAGGGGGCGCAGGGGGCTACACCTTC. Translated, it gives CASSLGQTGGAGGYTF.

V is TRBV7-8 and J is TRBJ2-2, with D possibly matching TRBD1 (6 bases). Germline CDR1 SGHVS, CDR2 FQNEAQ. The CDR3 is 15 amino acids. The V end lost 0 bases, the J end lost 5 bases, and 10 bases lay between the germline ends. The CDR3, as DNA: TGTGCCAGCAGCTTAGCATTCAGGGGAACCGGGGAGCTGTTTTTT. Translation: CASSLAFRGTGELFF.

The rearrangement uses TRBV9 and TRBJ2-1, with no clear D. Germline-derived CDR1 and CDR2 are SGDLS and YYNGEE. Trimming took 0 bases from V and 9 from J, leaving 4 bases between them. This CDR3 spans 11 amino acids. The DNA for the CDR3 is TGTGCCAGCAGCGTAGGGAGTGAGCAGTTCTTC. Translating gives CASSVGSEQFF.